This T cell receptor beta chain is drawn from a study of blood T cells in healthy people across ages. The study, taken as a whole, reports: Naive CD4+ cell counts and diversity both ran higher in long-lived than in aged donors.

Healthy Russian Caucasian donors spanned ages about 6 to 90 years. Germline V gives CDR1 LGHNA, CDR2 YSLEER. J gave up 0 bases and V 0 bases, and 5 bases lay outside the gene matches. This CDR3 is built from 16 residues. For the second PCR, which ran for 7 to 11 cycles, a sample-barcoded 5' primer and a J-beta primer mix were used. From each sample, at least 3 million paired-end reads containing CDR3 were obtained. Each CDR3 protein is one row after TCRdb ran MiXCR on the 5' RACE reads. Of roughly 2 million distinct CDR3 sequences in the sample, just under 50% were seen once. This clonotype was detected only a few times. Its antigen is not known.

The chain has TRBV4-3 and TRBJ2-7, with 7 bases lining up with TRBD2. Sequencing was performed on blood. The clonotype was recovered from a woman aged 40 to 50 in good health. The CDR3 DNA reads TGCGCCAGCAGCCAAGAAACCGGGGGGTCCTCCTACGAGCAGTACTTC. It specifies CASSQETGGSSYEQYF.